The clone carrying this T cell receptor (beta chain) came up a few times. Its matching antigen is unknown. This sample was taken from a study of T cell repertoires in cytomegalovirus infection. General study points: Within the response measured ex vivo, HLA-C-restricted CMV-specific TCR beta clonotypes were dominant. Carriers of CMV plus the relevant HLA were identified by cumulative public TCR beta family frequency.

Via MiXCR, TCRdb re-called the reads, giving one row per CDR3 protein. The profile shows about 740,000 distinct CDR3 sequences, roughly 35% of them singletons. Sequencing was done on a sample of PBMCs. This receptor was obtained from a human donor in good health (CMV status not recorded). Some clones in this sample may be carry-over from other donors' samples.

The CDR3 DNA reads TGTGCCAGCAGCCCCACGACTCTTCGGTCTTACAATGAGCAGTTCTTC. Its protein product is CASSPTTLRSYNEQFF. This chain connects TRBV7-6 to TRBJ2-1; D is unclear. From germline, CDR1 is SGHVS and CDR2 FNYEAQ. With 5 bases removed from V and 4 bases from J, the gap between germline ends came to 18 bases. The CDR3 spans 16 residues.